The 30 T cell receptor beta chains listed next were all sequenced from one sample in a study of cytomegalovirus exposure and HLA in healthy donors. The PCR employed 60 Vbeta primers together with 13 Jbeta primers. TCRdb's copy holds only in-frame clones and misses some; the assay was immunoSEQ multiplex PCR. The sample yields 250,000 to 300,000 clones, 85% to 95% seen once. Sequencing was carried out using PBMCs. The receptors originated from a girl aged 2 to 10 in good health and CMV-seronegative.

The chain joins TRBV4-2 to TRBJ1-5; D gene uncertain. V was pared by 0 bases and J by 4 bases, with 7 bases between. The CDR3 runs 14 residues. Germline values: CDR1 LGHNA, CDR2 YNFKEQ. The CDR3 DNA sequence: TGTGCCAGCAGCCAAGATCGTCTGAATCAGCCCCAGCATTTT. Protein sequence: CASSQDRLNQPQHF.

DNA of the CDR3: TGTGCCAGCAGCTTGACAGATACGCAGTATTTT. It encodes CASSLTDTQYF. This chain connects TRBV6-6 to TRBJ2-3; D call uncertain. This CDR3 spans 11 amino acids. Germline V gene lookup returns CDR1 MNHNY and CDR2 SVGAGI (reference sequence). The ends were cut back, 6 bases at V and 3 bases at J, with 4 bases in the middle.

The J gene is TRBJ1-2, the V gene TRBV19; D possibly corresponds to TRBD1 (6 bases). Per germline, CDR1 LNHDA and CDR2 SQIVND (reference sequence). V was shortened by 3 bases and J by 4 bases, with 15 bases between the two germline ends. The CDR3 is made up of 15 amino acids. CDR3 region: CASSMGDKQRYGYTF. The CDR3 region has the DNA TGTGCCAGTAGTATGGGGGACAAGCAGCGCTATGGCTACACCTTC.

This chain links TRBV19 with TRBJ1-4; TRBD1 is a possible D gene (6 bases). With 7 bases removed from V and 7 bases from J, the gap between germline ends came to 19 bases. The V gene's germline CDR1 is LNHDA and CDR2 SQIVND (reference sequence). The CDR3 sequence is 15 residues long. The CDR3: CASNARGGVGEKLFF. DNA of the CDR3: TGTGCCAGTAACGCCCGAGGGGGTGTGGGTGAAAAACTGTTTTTT.

The rearrangement uses TRBV20-1 and TRBJ2-5, with a possible D match to TRBD2 (5 bases). Trimming took 6 bases from V and 5 from J, leaving 7 bases between them. The CDR3 has 10 amino acids. CDR1 is DFQATT, CDR2 SNEGSKA, per germline (reference sequence). CDR3 coding DNA: TGCAGTGCCGGGATGGAGACCCAGTACTTC. Amino acids: CSAGMETQYF.

This rearrangement joins TRBV18 to TRBJ1-3, with TRBD1 as a possible D gene (6 bases). Trimming left V 5 bases short and J 6 bases short, with 17 bases between. The CDR3 is 15 amino acids. Germline V gene data show CDR1 as KGHSH and CDR2 as LQKENI. As DNA, the CDR3 is TGTGCCAGCTCAGCACTGACAGGCTTAGAAAACACCATATATTTT. Translation gives CASSALTGLENTIYF.

The chain has TRBV6-1 and TRBJ1-5, with TRBD1 as a possible D gene (6 bases). The V end lost 3 bases, the J end lost 4 bases, and 13 bases lay between the germline ends. This CDR3 region has 15 residues. Looked up from germline, CDR1 is MNHNS and CDR2 is SASEGT. For the CDR3, the DNA is TGTGCCAGCAGTGAGTTACTTAGGGGGAATCAGCCCCAGCATTTT. This sequence encodes CASSELLRGNQPQHF.

The rearrangement uses TRBV5-4 and TRBJ2-5; 7 bases are shared with TRBD1. Unmatched junction bases numbered 4, after V lost 4 bases and J lost 1 base. The CDR3 sequence is 14 residues long. Per germline, CDR1 SGHNT and CDR2 YYREEE (reference sequence). CDR3 sequence (DNA): TGTGCCAGCAGCCCAGGGGACAGCCAAGAGACCCAGTACTTC. Translated: CASSPGDSQETQYF.

This chain joins TRBV13 and TRBJ1-2, with 12 positions matching TRBD1. J lost 7 bases, V lost 0 bases, and 6 bases had no gene match. CDR3 length: 16 amino acids. Germline V gives CDR1 PRHDT, CDR2 FYEKMQ (reference sequence). DNA of the CDR3: TGTGCCAGCAGCTTAGGCTCGGGACAGGGGGCATCTGGCTACACCTTC. Its protein product is CASSLGSGQGASGYTF. Full variable domain (rest looked up from reference TRBV13 and TRBJ1-2): AAGVIQSPRHLIKEKRETATLKCYPIPRHDTVYWYQQGPGQDPQFLISFYEKMQSDKGSIPDRFSAQQFSDYHSELNMSSLELGDSALYFCASSLGSGQGASGYTFGSGTRLTVV.

The chain has TRBV13 and TRBJ2-3; 8 nucleotides align to TRBD2. V was clipped by 5 bases and J by 2 bases; unmatched bases: 6. Germline V lookup: CDR1 PRHDT, CDR2 FYEKMQ (reference sequence). The CDR3 covers 15 residues. CDR3 DNA: TGTGCCAGCAGCCCCGGACTAGCCTTCACAGATACGCAGTATTTT. Encoded protein: CASSPGLAFTDTQYF.

A few counts support this clone. This chain joins TRBV19 and TRBJ1-3, with a weak D call TRBD1 (5 bases). The CDR3 spans 14 residues. The ends were cut back, 4 bases at V and 7 bases at J, with 14 bases in the middle. From germline, CDR1 is LNHDA and CDR2 SQIVND (reference sequence). CDR3 sequence (DNA): TGTGCCAGTAGTAGTCCAGGGATCGACAACACCATATATTTT. Its translation: CASSSPGIDNTIYF.

J is TRBJ2-3 and V is TRBV5-5, with a weak D call TRBD1 (6 bases). Trimming cost V 4 bases and J 6 bases, with 18 bases left between them. Germline assignment: CDR1 SGHKS and CDR2 YYEKEE (reference sequence). This CDR3 is built from 15 residues. The CDR3 is CASSQGQWGSDTQYF. CDR3 nucleotide sequence: TGTGCCAGCAGCCAAGGACAGTGGGGATCGGATACGCAGTATTTT.

This chain links TRBV4-2 with TRBJ1-1, with D tentatively TRBD1 (5 bases). The CDR3 length is 16 residues. Between the trimmed V and J ends, which lost 1 base and 3 bases, there was a span of 15 bases. Germline V gene data show CDR1 as LGHNA and CDR2 as YNFKEQ. The CDR3 DNA reads as TGTGCCAGCAGCCAAGCCACCGATTGGGGGGACACTGAAGCTTTCTTT. Translated, it gives CASSQATDWGDTEAFF.

J is TRBJ1-4 and V is TRBV6-1; the D gene is possibly TRBD1 (5 bases). The CDR3 is 12 amino acids. V lost 6 bases to trimming and J lost 8 bases, with 10 bases between them. CDR1 and CDR2 (germline): MNHNS, SASEGT. The CDR3, as DNA: TGTGCCAGCAGCCCGGCAGGGGAAAAACTGTTTTTT. As protein: CASSPAGEKLFF.

This rearrangement joins TRBV19 to TRBJ2-1; D is undetermined. In germline, CDR1 is LNHDA, CDR2 SQIVND (reference sequence). Trimming removed 5 bases from V and 7 bases from J, with 15 bases in between. The CDR3 length is 14 residues. The CDR3 loop is CASSSRVAWNEQFF. CDR3 bases: TGTGCCAGTAGTTCCCGGGTTGCTTGGAATGAGCAGTTCTTC.

The CDR3: CASSQNPGGYEQYF. The CDR3 DNA reads as TGTGCCAGCAGTCAGAACCCCGGCGGGTACGAGCAGTACTTC. The V and J genes are TRBV6-4 and TRBJ2-7; perhaps TRBD2 as D (5 bases). The CDR3 has 14 amino acids. CDR1 is MRHNA, CDR2 SNTAGT, per germline. V shed 5 bases and J shed 4 bases, with 15 bases lying between them.

The chain links TRBV27 to TRBJ1-2; 9 bases match TRBD1. CDR3 length: 15 amino acids. Germline values: CDR1 MNHEY, CDR2 SMNVEV (reference sequence). V shed 4 bases and J 5 bases; nucleotides not matched to a gene: 8. The CDR3 DNA reads as TGTGCCAGCAGTTCCCTTGTCGACAGGGGGTATGGCTACACCTTC. Its translation is CASSSLVDRGYGYTF.

V gene TRBV14 combines with J gene TRBJ2-6, with D perhaps TRBD1 (5 bases). Trimming cost V 4 bases and J 4 bases, with 11 bases left between them. There are 15 residues in the CDR3. CDR1 and CDR2 from the germline V gene are SGHDN and FVKESK. The CDR3 region has the DNA TGTGCCAGCAGCCTCCAGGGTGCCGGGGCCAACGTCCTGACTTTC. This gives the protein CASSLQGAGANVLTF. Full variable domain (missing parts from reference TRBV14 and TRBJ2-6): EAGVTQFPSHSVIEKGQTVTLRCDPISGHDNLYWYRRVMGKEIKFLLHFVKESKQDESGMPNNRFLAERTGGTYSTLKVQPAELEDSGVYFCASSLQGAGANVLTFGAGSRLTVL.

The rearrangement links TRBV28 to TRBJ2-3; TRBD2 matches 9 bases. The V segment lost 6 bases and the J segment 6 bases; nucleotides outside the gene matches: 10. Germline CDR1 MDHEN, CDR2 SYDVKM. This CDR3 is 15 amino acids long. This CDR3 is CASRSTAGGRDTQYF. In DNA, the CDR3 is TGTGCCAGCAGGAGCACTGCGGGGGGGCGGGATACGCAGTATTTT.

This clone has only a few counts. V is TRBV5-4 and J is TRBJ1-1, with unresolved D. CDR1 and CDR2 from the germline V gene are SGHNT and YYREEE (reference sequence). The ends were cut back, 0 bases at V and 3 bases at J, with 9 bases in the middle. This CDR3 comprises 14 residues. The CDR3 reads CASSLERGDTEAFF. DNA of the CDR3: TGTGCCAGCAGCTTGGAGCGCGGAGACACTGAAGCTTTCTTT.

The chain recombines TRBV19 with TRBJ2-5; tentative D call: TRBD1 (6 bases). The V end was cut by 1 base, the J end by 2 bases, with 8 bases between. The germline gives CDR1 LNHDA, CDR2 SQIVND (reference sequence). The CDR3 runs 14 residues. This CDR3 reads CASSIVGQQETQYF. The CDR3 DNA follows: TGTGCCAGTAGTATAGTAGGACAGCAAGAGACCCAGTACTTC.

The chain carries TRBV29-1 and TRBJ2-3, with 7 bases identical to TRBD2. This CDR3 is 14 amino acids long. J lost 4 bases, V lost 3 bases, and 7 bases had no gene match. CDR1 and CDR2 from the germline V gene are SQVTM and ANQGSEA. The CDR3: CSVDVGGRADTQYF. As DNA, the CDR3 is TGCAGCGTTGATGTGGGAGGGCGAGCAGATACGCAGTATTTT.

J is TRBJ1-1 and V is TRBV28, with D tentatively TRBD1 (5 bases). This CDR3 has 10 amino acids. The V end lost 8 bases, the J end lost 9 bases, and 10 bases lay between the germline ends. Germline V gives CDR1 MDHEN, CDR2 SYDVKM. In nucleotides, the CDR3 is TGTGCCAGCCGTAGGGGCAAAGCTTTCTTT. This codes for CASRRGKAFF.

The chain is built from TRBV9 and TRBJ2-1, with 8 bases lining up with TRBD2. Germline CDR1 reads SGDLS; CDR2 reads YYNGEE. After removal of 0 bases from V and 5 bases from J, the junction contained 7 bases not matched to a gene. The CDR3 is 16 residues long. CDR3: CASSVEIAGSHNEQFF. CDR3 coding DNA: TGTGCCAGCAGCGTAGAAATAGCGGGATCCCACAATGAGCAGTTCTTC.

This clone appeared a single time. This chain links TRBV7-9 with TRBJ2-7, with a possible D match to TRBD2 (6 bases). The CDR3 runs to 15 residues. V gave up 1 base and J gave up 1 base, with 11 bases separating them. Germline-derived CDR1 and CDR2 are SEHNR and FQNEAQ (reference sequence). The CDR3, as DNA: TGTGCCAGCAGCTTAGGGGACTTGGGGTCCTACGAGCAGTACTTC. It translates to CASSLGDLGSYEQYF.

The CDR3 here is CASSDRTRTEKLFF. Here the CDR3 DNA reads TGTGCCAGCAGTGACAGGACAAGAACTGAAAAACTGTTTTTT. This sequence joins TRBV6-1 and TRBJ1-4; perhaps TRBD1 as D (5 bases). The germline gives CDR1 MNHNS, CDR2 SASEGT. CDR3 length: 14 residues. Trimming took 3 bases from V and 7 from J, leaving 12 bases between them.

The chain uses TRBV7-6 and TRBJ1-1; D is unclear. Per the germline V gene, CDR1 is SGHVS and CDR2 is FNYEAQ. The CDR3 is 13 residues long. The V end lost 3 bases, the J end lost 4 bases, and 9 bases lay between the germline ends. For the CDR3, the DNA is TGTGCCAGCAGCTTCCTCCCCAGCACTGAAGCTTTCTTT. Its translation: CASSFLPSTEAFF.

The V gene is TRBV6-5, the J gene TRBJ2-1; D not resolved. V was shortened by 6 bases and J by 3 bases, with 9 bases between the two germline ends. The CDR3 totals 13 residues. CDR1 MNHEY and CDR2 SVGAGI come from the germline V gene. The CDR3 DNA follows: TGTGCCAGCAGCCCGAATAGCTACAATGAGCAGTTCTTC. Its translation is CASSPNSYNEQFF.

The V gene is TRBV27, the J gene TRBJ1-4; D call uncertain. CDR1 is MNHEY, CDR2 SMNVEV, per germline (reference sequence). The CDR3 has 14 amino acids. Deletions cut 3 bases from V and 0 bases from J, with 5 bases between. The CDR3 DNA reads as TGTGCCAGCAGTTTGGCAGCAACTAATGAAAAACTGTTTTTT. This sequence encodes CASSLAATNEKLFF.

The genes are TRBV10-3 and TRBJ2-7, with 9 bases fitting TRBD1. Germline CDR1 reads ENHRY; CDR2 reads SYGVKD. The CDR3 length is 14 residues. Unmatched junction bases numbered 5, after V lost 7 bases and J lost 1 base. DNA for the CDR3: TGTGCCATCAATACGGGACAGGGTTCCTACGAGCAGTACTTC. Its protein product is CAINTGQGSYEQYF.